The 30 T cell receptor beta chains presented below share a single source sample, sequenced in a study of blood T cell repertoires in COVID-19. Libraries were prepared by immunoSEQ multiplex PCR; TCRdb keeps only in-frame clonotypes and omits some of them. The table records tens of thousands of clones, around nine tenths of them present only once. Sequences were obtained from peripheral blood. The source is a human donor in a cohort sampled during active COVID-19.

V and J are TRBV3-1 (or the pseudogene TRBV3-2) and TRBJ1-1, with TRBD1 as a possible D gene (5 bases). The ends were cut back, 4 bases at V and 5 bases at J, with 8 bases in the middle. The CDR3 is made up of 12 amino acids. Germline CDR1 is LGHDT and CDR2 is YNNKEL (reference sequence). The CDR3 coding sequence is TGTGCCAGCAGCCTAGCAGGGACTGAAGCTTTCTTT. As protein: CASSLAGTEAFF.

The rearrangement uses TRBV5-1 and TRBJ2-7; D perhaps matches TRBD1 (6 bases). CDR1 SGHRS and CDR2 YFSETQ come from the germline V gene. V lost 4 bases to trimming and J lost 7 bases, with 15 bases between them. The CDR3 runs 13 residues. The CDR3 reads CASSINRVGEQYF. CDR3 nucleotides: TGCGCCAGCAGCATAAACAGGGTGGGGGAGCAGTACTTC.

Here the CDR3 DNA reads TGTGCCAGCAGCTTAGTAGCAGGGGTGGAAAACTATGGCTACACCTTC. Translation: CASSLVAGVENYGYTF. The rearrangement joins TRBV7-2 to TRBJ1-2, with D tentatively TRBD1 (6 bases). Germline CDR1 SGHTA, CDR2 FQGNSA. CDR3 length: 16 amino acids. Deletions cut 1 base from V and 2 bases from J, with 14 bases between.

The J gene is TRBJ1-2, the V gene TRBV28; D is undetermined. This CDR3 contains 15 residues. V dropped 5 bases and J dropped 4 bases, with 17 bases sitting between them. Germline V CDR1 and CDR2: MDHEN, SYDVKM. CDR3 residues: CASSTQAGGGYGYTF. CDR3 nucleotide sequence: TGTGCCAGCAGTACCCAAGCCGGAGGCGGCTATGGCTACACCTTC.

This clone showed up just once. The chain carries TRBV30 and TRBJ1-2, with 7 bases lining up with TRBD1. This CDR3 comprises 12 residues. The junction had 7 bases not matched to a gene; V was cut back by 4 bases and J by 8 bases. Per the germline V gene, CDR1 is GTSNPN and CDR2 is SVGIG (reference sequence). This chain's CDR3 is CAWKTGRGGYTF. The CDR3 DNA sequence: TGTGCCTGGAAAACGGGCAGGGGGGGCTACACCTTC.

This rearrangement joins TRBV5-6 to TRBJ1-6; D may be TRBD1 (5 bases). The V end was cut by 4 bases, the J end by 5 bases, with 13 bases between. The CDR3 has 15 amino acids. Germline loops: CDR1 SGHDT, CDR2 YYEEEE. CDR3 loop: CASSAPGENNSPLHF. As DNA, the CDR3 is TGTGCCAGCAGCGCCCCGGGGGAGAATAATTCACCCCTCCACTTT.

Written as DNA, the CDR3 is TGTGCCAGCAGCTTCTACGGTAATAGCAATCAGCCCCAGCATTTT. Its translation is CASSFYGNSNQPQHF. The chain recombines TRBV7-2 with TRBJ1-5; unclear D gene. V lost 3 bases and J lost 0, with 9 bases in between. The CDR3 covers 15 residues. Germline CDR1 reads SGHTA; CDR2 reads FQGNSA.

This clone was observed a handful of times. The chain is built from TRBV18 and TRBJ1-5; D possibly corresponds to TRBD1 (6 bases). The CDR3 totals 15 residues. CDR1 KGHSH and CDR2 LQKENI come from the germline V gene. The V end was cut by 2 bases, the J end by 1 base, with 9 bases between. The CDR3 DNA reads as TGTGCCAGCTCACCATCTGGGGGCAGCAATCAGCCCCAGCATTTT. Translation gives CASSPSGGSNQPQHF.

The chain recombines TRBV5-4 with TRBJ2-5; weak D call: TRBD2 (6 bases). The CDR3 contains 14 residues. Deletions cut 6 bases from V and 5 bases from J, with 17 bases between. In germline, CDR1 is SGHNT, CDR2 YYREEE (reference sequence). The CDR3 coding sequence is TGTGCCAGCACCACGACCCCTAGCGACGAGACCCAGTACTTC. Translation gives CASTTTPSDETQYF.

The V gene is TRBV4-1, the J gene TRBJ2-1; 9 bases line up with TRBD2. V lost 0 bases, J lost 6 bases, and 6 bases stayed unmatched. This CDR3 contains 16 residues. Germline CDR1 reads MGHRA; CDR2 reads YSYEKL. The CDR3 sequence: CASSQDLAGGRNEQFF. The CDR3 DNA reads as TGCGCCAGCAGCCAAGATCTGGCGGGGGGGCGCAATGAGCAGTTCTTC.

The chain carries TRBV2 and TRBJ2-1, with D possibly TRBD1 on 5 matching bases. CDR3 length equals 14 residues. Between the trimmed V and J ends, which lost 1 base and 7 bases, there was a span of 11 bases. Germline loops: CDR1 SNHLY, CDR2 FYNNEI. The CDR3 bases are TGTGCCAGCAGTGAAGAACAGGTTTCTAATGAGCAGTTCTTC. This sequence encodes CASSEEQVSNEQFF.

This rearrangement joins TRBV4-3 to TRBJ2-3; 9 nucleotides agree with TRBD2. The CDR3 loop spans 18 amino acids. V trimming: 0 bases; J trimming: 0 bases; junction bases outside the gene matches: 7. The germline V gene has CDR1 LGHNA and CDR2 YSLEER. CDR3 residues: CASSQDRASGVSTDTQYF. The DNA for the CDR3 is TGCGCCAGCAGCCAAGATCGAGCTAGCGGGGTGAGCACAGATACGCAGTATTTT.

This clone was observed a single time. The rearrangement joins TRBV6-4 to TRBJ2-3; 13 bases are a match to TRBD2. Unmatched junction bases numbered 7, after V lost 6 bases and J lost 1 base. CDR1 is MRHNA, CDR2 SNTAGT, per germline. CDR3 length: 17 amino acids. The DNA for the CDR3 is TGTGCCAGCAGAGGACTAGCGGGAGTGATATGCACAGATACGCAGTATTTT. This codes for CASRGLAGVICTDTQYF.

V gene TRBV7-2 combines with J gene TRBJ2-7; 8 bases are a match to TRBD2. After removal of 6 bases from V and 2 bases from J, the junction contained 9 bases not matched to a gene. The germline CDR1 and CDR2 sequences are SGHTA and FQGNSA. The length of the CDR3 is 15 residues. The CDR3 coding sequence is TGTGCCAGCAGGTCATGGCCAGCGGGAGCCTACGAGCAGTACTTC. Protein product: CASRSWPAGAYEQYF.

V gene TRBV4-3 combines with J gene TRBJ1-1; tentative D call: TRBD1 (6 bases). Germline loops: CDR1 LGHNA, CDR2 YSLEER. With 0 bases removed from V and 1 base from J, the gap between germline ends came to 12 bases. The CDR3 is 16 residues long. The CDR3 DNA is TGCGCCAGCAGCCAAGATGTGGGGGCTCGGAACACTGAAGCTTTCTTT. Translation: CASSQDVGARNTEAFF.

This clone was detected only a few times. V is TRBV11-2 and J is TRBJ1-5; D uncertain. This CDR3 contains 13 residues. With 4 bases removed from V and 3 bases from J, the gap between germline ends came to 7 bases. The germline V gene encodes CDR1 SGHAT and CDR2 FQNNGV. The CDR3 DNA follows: TGTGCCAGCAGCTCCACAGACAATCAGCCCCAGCATTTT. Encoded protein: CASSSTDNQPQHF.

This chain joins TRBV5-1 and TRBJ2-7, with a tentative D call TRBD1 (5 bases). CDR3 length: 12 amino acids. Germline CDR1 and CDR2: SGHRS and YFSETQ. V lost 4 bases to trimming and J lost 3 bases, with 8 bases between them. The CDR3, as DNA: TGCGCCAGCAGCCCCCAGGGCTACGAGCAGTACTTC. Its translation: CASSPQGYEQYF. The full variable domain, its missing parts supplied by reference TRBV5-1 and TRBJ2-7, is KAGVTQTPRYLIKTRGQQVTLSCSPISGHRSVSWYQQTPGQGLQFLFEYFSETQRNKGNFPGRFSGRQFSNSRSEMNVSTLELGDSALYLCASSPQGYEQYFGPGTRLTVT.

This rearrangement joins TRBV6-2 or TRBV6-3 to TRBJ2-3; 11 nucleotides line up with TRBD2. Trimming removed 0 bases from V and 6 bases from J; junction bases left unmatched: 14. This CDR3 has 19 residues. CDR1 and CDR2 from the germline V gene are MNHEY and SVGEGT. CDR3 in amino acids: CASSYSKTSGTRLTDTQYF. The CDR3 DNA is TGTGCCAGCAGTTACTCGAAGACTAGCGGGACCCGACTCACGGATACGCAGTATTTT.

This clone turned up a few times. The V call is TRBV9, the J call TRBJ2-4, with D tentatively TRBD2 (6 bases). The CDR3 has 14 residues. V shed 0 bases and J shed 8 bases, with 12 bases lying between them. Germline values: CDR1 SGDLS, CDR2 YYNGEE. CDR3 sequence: CASSVGRGFDIQYF. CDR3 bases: TGTGCCAGCAGCGTAGGTCGGGGGTTTGACATTCAGTACTTC.

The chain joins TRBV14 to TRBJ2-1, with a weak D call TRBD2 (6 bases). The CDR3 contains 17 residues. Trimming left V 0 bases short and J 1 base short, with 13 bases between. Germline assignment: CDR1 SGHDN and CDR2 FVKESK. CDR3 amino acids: CASSQDVSSVSYNEQFF. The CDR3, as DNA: TGTGCCAGCAGCCAAGATGTTTCTAGCGTTTCCTACAATGAGCAGTTCTTC.

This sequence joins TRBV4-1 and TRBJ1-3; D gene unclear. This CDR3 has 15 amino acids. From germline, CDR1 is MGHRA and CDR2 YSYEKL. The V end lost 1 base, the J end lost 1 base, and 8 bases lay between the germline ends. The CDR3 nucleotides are TGCGCCAGCAGCCAAGTTGGAGATTCTGGAAACACCATATATTTT. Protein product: CASSQVGDSGNTIYF.

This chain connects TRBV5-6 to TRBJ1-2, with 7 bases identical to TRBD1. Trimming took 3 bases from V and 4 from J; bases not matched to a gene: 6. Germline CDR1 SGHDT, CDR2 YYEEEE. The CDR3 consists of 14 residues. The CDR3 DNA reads TGTGCCAGCAGCTCGAGACAGGGCGGCTATGGCTACACCTTC. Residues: CASSSRQGGYGYTF. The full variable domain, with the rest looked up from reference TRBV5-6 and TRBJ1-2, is DAGVTQSPTHLIKTRGQQVTLRCSPKSGHDTVSWYQQALGQGPQFIFQYYEEEERQRGNFPDRFSGHQFPNYSSELNVNALLLGDSALYLCASSSRQGGYGYTFGSGTRLTVV.

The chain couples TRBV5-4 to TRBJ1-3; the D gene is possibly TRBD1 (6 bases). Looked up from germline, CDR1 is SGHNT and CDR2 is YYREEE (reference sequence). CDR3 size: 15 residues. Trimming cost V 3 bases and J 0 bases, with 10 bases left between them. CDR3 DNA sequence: TGTGCCAGCAGCTCAGGACAGAGCTCTGGAAACACCATATATTTT. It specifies CASSSGQSSGNTIYF. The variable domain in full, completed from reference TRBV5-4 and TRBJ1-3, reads ETGVTQSPTHLIKTRGQQVTLRCSSQSGHNTVSWYQQALGQGPQFIFQYYREEENGRGNFPPRFSGLQFPNYSSELNVNALELDDSALYLCASSSGQSSGNTIYFGEGSWLTVV.

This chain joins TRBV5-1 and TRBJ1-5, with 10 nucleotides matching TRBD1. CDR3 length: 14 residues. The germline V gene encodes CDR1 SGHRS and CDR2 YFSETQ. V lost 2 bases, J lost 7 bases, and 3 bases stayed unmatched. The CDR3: CASSFGQGGQPQHF. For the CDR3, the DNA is TGCGCCAGCAGCTTCGGACAGGGGGGCCAGCCCCAGCATTTT. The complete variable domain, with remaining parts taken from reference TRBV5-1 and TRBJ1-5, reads KAGVTQTPRYLIKTRGQQVTLSCSPISGHRSVSWYQQTPGQGLQFLFEYFSETQRNKGNFPGRFSGRQFSNSRSEMNVSTLELGDSALYLCASSFGQGGQPQHFGDGTRLSIL.

CDR3 protein: CASSLTGTGSNEQFF. The CDR3 bases are TGCGCCAGCAGCTTGACCGGGACAGGGAGTAATGAGCAGTTCTTC. The rearrangement joins TRBV5-1 to TRBJ2-1, with 9 nucleotides matching TRBD1. The junction had 6 bases not matched to a gene; V was cut back by 1 base and J by 7 bases. Germline lookup yields CDR1 SGHRS and CDR2 YFSETQ. CDR3 length: 15 residues.

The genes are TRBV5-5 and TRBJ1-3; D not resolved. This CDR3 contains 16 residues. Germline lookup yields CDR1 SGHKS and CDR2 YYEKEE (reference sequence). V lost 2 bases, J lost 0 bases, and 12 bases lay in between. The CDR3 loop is CASSLEQPNSGNTIYF. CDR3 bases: TGTGCCAGCAGCTTAGAACAGCCCAACTCTGGAAACACCATATATTTT.

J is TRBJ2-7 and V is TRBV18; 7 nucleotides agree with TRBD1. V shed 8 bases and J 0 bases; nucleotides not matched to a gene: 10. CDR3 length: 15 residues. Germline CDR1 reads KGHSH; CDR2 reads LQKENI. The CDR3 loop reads CASKLGQLSSYEQYF. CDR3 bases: TGTGCCAGCAAGTTGGGACAGTTAAGCTCCTACGAGCAGTACTTC. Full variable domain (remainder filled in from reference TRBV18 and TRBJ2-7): NAGVMQNPRHLVRRRGQEARLRCSPMKGHSHVYWYRQLPEEGLKFMVYLQKENIIDESGMPKERFSAEFPKEGPSILRIQQVVRGDSAAYFCASKLGQLSSYEQYFGPGTRLTVT.

CDR3 in amino acids: CASSLGWVAIRTF. In DNA, the CDR3 is TGTGCCAGCAGCTTAGGATGGGTAGCTATTAGGACCTTC. The genes are TRBV13 and TRBJ1-2, with D unclear. The length of the CDR3 is 13 residues. Germline lookup yields CDR1 PRHDT and CDR2 FYEKMQ (reference sequence). The V and J ends lost 0 bases and 14 bases respectively, with 16 bases between them.

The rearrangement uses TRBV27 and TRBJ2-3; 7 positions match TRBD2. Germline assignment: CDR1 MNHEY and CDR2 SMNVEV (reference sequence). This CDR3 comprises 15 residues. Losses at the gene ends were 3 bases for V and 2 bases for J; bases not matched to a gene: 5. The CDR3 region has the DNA TGTGCCAGCAGTTTCCGGACTAGACTCACAGATACGCAGTATTTT. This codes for CASSFRTRLTDTQYF.

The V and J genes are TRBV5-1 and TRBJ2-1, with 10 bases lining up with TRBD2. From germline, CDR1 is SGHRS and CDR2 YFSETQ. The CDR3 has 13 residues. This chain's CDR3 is CAGKASGSDEQFF. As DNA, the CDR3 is TGCGCGGGTAAGGCTAGCGGGAGCGATGAGCAGTTCTTC.